These 2 T cell receptor beta chains were all obtained from the same sample, sequenced in a study of blood T cell repertoires in COVID-19 (dated by TCRdb to about 2020). The receptor library was made with the immunoSEQ multiplex PCR assay. The table comes from immuneACCESS by way of TCRdb, which keeps in-frame sequences with V and J called. Part of the clones is missing from these tables; in studies checked, under half for an unresolved V gene and the rest for unknown reasons. The sample table contains around 70,000 clones; only one count was recorded for roughly 80% of them. Together, the top ten hold 15% to 20% of the sample. The sample consisted of peripheral blood. The origin of the receptors is a woman in her sixties with acute or convalescent COVID-19.

J is TRBJ1-3 and V is TRBV7-9; no firm D call. Trimming left V 1 base short and J 4 bases short, with 11 bases between. The CDR3 extends over 15 amino acids. Per the germline V gene, CDR1 is SEHNR and CDR2 is FQNEAQ (reference sequence). CDR3 residues: CASSLEAGAGNTIYF. The CDR3 DNA is TGTGCCAGCAGCTTAGAGGCGGGTGCAGGAAACACCATATATTTT.

The chain uses TRBV5-1 and TRBJ2-3; 9 nucleotides agree with TRBD1. Trimming cost V 2 bases and J 4 bases; bases outside gene matches: 2. Germline loops: CDR1 SGHRS, CDR2 YFSETQ. The CDR3 contains 14 residues. CDR3: CASSFGDRADTQYF. The CDR3 DNA follows: TGCGCCAGCAGCTTCGGGGACAGGGCAGATACGCAGTATTTT. Full variable domain (rest looked up from reference TRBV5-1 and TRBJ2-3): KAGVTQTPRYLIKTRGQQVTLSCSPISGHRSVSWYQQTPGQGLQFLFEYFSETQRNKGNFPGRFSGRQFSNSRSEMNVSTLELGDSALYLCASSFGDRADTQYFGPGTRLTVL.